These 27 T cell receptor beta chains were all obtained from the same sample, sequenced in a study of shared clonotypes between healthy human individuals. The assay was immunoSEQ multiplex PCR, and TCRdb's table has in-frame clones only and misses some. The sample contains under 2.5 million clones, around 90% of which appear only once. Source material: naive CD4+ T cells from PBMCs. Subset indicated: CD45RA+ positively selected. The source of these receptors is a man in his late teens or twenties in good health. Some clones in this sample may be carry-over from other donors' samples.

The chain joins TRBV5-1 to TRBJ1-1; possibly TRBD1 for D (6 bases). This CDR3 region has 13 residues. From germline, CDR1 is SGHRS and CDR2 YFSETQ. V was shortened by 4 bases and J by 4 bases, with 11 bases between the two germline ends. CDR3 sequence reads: CASSETGLTEAFF. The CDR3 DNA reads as TGCGCCAGCAGCGAGACAGGTCTCACTGAAGCTTTCTTT.

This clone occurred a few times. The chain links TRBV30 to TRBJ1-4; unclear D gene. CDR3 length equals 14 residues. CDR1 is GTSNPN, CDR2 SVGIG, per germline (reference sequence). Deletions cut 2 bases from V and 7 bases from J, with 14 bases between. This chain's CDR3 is CAWSPSVRGEKLFF. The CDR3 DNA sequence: TGTGCCTGGAGTCCGTCGGTCAGAGGTGAAAAACTGTTTTTT.

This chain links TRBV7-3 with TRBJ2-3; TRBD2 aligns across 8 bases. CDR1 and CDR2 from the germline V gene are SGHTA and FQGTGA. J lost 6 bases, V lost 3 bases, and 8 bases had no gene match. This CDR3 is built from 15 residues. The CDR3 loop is CASSLSGSGGDTQYF. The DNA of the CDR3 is TGTGCCAGCAGCTTGAGCGGGAGTGGTGGGGATACGCAGTATTTT.

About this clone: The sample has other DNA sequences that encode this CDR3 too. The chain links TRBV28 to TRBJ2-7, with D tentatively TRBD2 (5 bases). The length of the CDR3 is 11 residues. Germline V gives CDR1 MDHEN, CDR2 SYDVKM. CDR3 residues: CAAGSSYEQYF. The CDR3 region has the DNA TGTGCAGCTGGGAGCTCCTACGAGCAGTACTTC.

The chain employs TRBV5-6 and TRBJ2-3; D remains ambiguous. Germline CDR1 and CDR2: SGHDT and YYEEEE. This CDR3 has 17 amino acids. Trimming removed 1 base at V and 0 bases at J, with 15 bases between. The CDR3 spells CASSLMGDAISTDTQYF. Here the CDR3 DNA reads TGTGCCAGCAGCTTGATGGGCGACGCAATTAGCACAGATACGCAGTATTTT.

The CDR3: CASSHGQGWPSTDTQYF. The CDR3 DNA follows: TGTGCCAGCAGCCACGGACAGGGGTGGCCTAGCACAGATACGCAGTATTTT. The chain recombines TRBV14 with TRBJ2-3; TRBD1 agrees at 9 bases. Germline CDR1 reads SGHDN; CDR2 reads FVKESK. CDR3 length equals 17 residues. The junction had 7 bases not matched to a gene; V was cut back by 3 bases and J by 0 bases. Based on the CDR3 plus reference TRBV14 and TRBJ2-3, the full variable domain is EAGVTQFPSHSVIEKGQTVTLRCDPISGHDNLYWYRRVMGKEIKFLLHFVKESKQDESGMPNNRFLAERTGGTYSTLKVQPAELEDSGVYFCASSHGQGWPSTDTQYFGPGTRLTVL.

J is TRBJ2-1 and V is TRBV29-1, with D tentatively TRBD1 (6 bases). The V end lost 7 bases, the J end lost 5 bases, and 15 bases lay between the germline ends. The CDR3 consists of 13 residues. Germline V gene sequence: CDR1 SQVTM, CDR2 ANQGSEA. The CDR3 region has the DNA TGCAGCGCGGGACGGACAGTCGACAATGAGCAGTTCTTC. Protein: CSAGRTVDNEQFF.

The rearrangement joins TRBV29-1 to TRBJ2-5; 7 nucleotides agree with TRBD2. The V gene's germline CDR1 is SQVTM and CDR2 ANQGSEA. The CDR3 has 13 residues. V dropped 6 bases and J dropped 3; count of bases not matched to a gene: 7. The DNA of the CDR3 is TGCAGCGTAGCCGGGAGGTTAGAAGAGACCCAGTACTTC. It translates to CSVAGRLEETQYF.

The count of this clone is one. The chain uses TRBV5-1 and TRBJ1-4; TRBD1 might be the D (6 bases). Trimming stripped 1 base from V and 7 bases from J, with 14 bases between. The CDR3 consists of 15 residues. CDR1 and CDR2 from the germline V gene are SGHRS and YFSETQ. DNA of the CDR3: TGCGCCAGCAGCTTGATTTTCGGACAGACTGAAAAACTGTTTTTT. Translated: CASSLIFGQTEKLFF.

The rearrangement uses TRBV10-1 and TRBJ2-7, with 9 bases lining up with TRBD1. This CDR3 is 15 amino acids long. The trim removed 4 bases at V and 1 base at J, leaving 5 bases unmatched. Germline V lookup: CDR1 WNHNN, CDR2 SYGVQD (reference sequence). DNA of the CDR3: TGCGCCAGCAGTGCGGGGACAGGGTCTTCCTACGAGCAGTACTTC. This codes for CASSAGTGSSYEQYF.

In DNA form, the CDR3 reads TGTGCCAGCAGCTCGGACAGGTGGAACACCGGGGAGCTGTTTTTT. This sequence encodes CASSSDRWNTGELFF. The V call is TRBV7-2, the J call TRBJ2-2; TRBD1 agrees at 7 bases. CDR3 length: 15 residues. Germline V CDR1 and CDR2: SGHTA, FQGNSA. J was trimmed by 1 base and V by 4 bases; bases with no gene match: 3.

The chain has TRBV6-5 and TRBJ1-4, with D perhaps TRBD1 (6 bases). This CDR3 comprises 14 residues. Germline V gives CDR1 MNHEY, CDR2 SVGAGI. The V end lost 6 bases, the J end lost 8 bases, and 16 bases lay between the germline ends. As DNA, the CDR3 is TGTGCCAGCAGACGTGAGTGGGGGGGCGAAAAACTGTTTTTT. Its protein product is CASRREWGGEKLFF.

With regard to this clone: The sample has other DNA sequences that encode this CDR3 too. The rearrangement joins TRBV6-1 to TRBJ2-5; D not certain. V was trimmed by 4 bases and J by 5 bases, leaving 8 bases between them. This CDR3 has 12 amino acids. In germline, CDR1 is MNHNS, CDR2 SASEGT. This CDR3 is CASSGGWETQYF. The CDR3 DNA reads TGTGCCAGCAGTGGGGGTTGGGAGACCCAGTACTTC.

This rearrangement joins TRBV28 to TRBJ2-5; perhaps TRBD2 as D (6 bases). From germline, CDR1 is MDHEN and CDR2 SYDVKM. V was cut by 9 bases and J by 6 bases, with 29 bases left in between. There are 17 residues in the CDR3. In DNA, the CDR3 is TGTGCCAGTTTCCCTTCGTTGAGGAGCGGAGGGCAAAAGACCCAGTACTTC. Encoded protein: CASFPSLRSGGQKTQYF. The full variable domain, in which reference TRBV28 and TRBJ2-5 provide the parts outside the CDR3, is DVKVTQSSRYLVKRTGEKVFLECVQDMDHENMFWYRQDPGLGLRLIYFSYDVKMKEKGDIPEGYSVSREKKERFSLILESASTNQTSMYLCASFPSLRSGGQKTQYFGPGTRLLVL.

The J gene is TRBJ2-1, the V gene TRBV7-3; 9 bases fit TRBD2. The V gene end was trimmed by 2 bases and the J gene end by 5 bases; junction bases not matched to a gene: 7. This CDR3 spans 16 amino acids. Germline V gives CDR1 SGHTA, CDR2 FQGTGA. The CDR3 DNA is TGTGCCAGCAGCTTAGGGTTGTCTAGCGGGAACAATGAGCAGTTCTTC. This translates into CASSLGLSSGNNEQFF.

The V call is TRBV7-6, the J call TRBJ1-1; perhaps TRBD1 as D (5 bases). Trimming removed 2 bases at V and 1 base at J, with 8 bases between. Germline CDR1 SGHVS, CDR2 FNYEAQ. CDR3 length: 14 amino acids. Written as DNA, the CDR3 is TGTGCCAGCAGCTTACAGGGCGGGAACACTGAAGCTTTCTTT. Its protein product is CASSLQGGNTEAFF.

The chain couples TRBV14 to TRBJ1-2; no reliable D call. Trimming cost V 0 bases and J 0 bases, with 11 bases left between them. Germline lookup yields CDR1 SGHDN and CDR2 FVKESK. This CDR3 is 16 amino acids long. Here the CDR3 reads CASSQDPGWANYGYTF. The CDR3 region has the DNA TGTGCCAGCAGCCAAGATCCCGGGTGGGCTAACTATGGCTACACCTTC.

The CDR3 DNA is TGCGCCAGCAGCCCTGACAGGGGGGATAATTCACCCCTCCACTTT. This sequence encodes CASSPDRGDNSPLHF. The chain employs TRBV5-1 and TRBJ1-6; TRBD1 matches 9 bases. CDR1 SGHRS and CDR2 YFSETQ come from the germline V gene. This CDR3 region has 15 residues. Unmatched junction bases numbered 4, after V lost 4 bases and J lost 5 bases. The entire variable domain, with the rest obtained from reference TRBV5-1 and TRBJ1-6, is as follows: KAGVTQTPRYLIKTRGQQVTLSCSPISGHRSVSWYQQTPGQGLQFLFEYFSETQRNKGNFPGRFSGRQFSNSRSEMNVSTLELGDSALYLCASSPDRGDNSPLHFGNGTRLTVT.

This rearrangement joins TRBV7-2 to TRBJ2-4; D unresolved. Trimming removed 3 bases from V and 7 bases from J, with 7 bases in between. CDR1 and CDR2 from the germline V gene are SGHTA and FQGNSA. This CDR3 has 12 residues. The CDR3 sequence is CASSFTANIQYF. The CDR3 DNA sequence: TGTGCCAGCAGCTTTACAGCGAACATTCAGTACTTC.

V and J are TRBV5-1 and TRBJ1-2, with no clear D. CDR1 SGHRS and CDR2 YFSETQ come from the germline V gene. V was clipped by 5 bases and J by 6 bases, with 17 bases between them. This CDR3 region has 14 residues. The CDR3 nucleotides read TGCGCCAGCAGTCTTGGACGGCGCGGGGATGGCTACACCTTC. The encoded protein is CASSLGRRGDGYTF.

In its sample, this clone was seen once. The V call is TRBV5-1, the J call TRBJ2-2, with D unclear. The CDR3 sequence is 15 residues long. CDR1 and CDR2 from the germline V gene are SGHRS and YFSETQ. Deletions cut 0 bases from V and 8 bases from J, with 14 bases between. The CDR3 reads CASSLEGSPWGELFF. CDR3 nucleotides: TGCGCCAGCAGCTTGGAAGGGTCACCCTGGGGGGAGCTGTTTTTT.

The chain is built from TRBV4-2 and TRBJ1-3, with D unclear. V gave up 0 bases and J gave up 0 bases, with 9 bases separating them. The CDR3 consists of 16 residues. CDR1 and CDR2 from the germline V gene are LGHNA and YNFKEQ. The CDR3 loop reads CASSQEERVSGNTIYF. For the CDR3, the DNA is TGTGCCAGCAGCCAAGAAGAGAGGGTCTCTGGAAACACCATATATTTT.

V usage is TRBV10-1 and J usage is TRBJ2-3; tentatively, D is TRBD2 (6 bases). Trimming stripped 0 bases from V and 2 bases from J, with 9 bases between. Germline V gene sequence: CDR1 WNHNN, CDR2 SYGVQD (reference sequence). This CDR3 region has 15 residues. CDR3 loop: CASSESGGSTDTQYF. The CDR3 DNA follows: TGCGCCAGCAGTGAGTCGGGGGGTTCCACAGATACGCAGTATTTT.

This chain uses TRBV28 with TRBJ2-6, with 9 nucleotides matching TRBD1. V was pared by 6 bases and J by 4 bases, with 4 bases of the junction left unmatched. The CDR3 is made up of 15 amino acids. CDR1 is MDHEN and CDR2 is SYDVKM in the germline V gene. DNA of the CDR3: TGTGCCAGCAGCCGACAGGGGGTGGGGGCCAACGTCCTGACTTTC. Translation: CASSRQGVGANVLTF.

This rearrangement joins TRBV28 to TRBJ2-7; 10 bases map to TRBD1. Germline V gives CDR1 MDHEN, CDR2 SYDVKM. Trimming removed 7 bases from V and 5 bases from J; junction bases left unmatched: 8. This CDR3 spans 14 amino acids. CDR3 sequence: CASKLGQGYHEQYF. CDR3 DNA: TGTGCCAGCAAACTGGGACAGGGGTACCACGAGCAGTACTTC.

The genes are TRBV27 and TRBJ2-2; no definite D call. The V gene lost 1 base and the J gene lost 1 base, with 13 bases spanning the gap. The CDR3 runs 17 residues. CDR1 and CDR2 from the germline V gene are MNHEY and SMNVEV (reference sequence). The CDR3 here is CASSLLGRGRNTGELFF. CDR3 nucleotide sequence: TGTGCCAGCAGTTTATTAGGTAGAGGAAGGAACACCGGGGAGCTGTTTTTT.

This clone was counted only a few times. CDR3 protein: CASRIDHRVHGYTF. In DNA, the CDR3 is TGTGCCAGCAGGATAGATCACAGGGTACACGGCTACACCTTC. The V gene is TRBV2, the J gene TRBJ1-2; D may be TRBD1 (6 bases). The V and J ends lost 6 bases and 8 bases respectively, with 19 bases between them. The CDR3 sequence is 14 residues long. The V gene's germline CDR1 is SNHLY and CDR2 FYNNEI.